The following is a T cell receptor beta chain sequence with its context. This sample is part of a study of response to subunit inactivated influenza vaccine. TCRdb analysed the RT-PCR reads with MiXCR anew, one entry per CDR3 protein. Among more than 500,000 distinct CDR3 sequences listed, around 10% were seen once. The CDR3 consists of 16 residues. Germline values: CDR1 GTSNPN, CDR2 SVGIG (reference sequence). V shed 2 bases, J shed 9 bases, and the junction held 14 bases outside the gene matches. This same sample was also taken into another study, of T cells expressing NK-cell markers. According to that study: 5'RACE template switching built TCR beta cDNA with unique molecular identifiers. The TCR beta repertoires were obtained from sorted CD3+CD56+NKG2C+, CD3+CD56+NKG2C- and CD3+CD56-NKG2C+ T cells. Among eight sequenced donors, seven carried HCMV seropositivity while one was seronegative. Specificity for HCMV among expanded NKG2C+ T cell clones was not established.

The sample here was PBMCs from blood, taken on the day of vaccination. The chain has TRBV30 and TRBJ2-1; 9 bases fit TRBD2. This TCR derives from a middle-aged man who received an inactivated influenza vaccine. The CDR3: CAWSLGGTSLSREQFF. CDR3 nucleotide sequence: TGTGCCTGGAGTCTCGGAGGGACTAGCCTCTCTCGTGAGCAGTTCTTC.